The rows below give T cell receptor beta chains drawn from one sample of a study of beta chain features in type 1 diabetes. Measured with immunoSEQ multiplex PCR; TCRdb has only the in-frame clones, and not every one. In the table there are under 900,000 clones, roughly a sixth of which are singletons. Material for sequencing was naive CD4+ T cells from blood. The receptors originated from a woman aged 18-30 years in good health. The CDR3 runs from the conserved cysteine through the conserved F or W. The D gene is left open where the match is weak. Clone size is stated in some rows and not others, as once, few, many or a class when expanded.

v_call,clone_size,j_call,d_call,cdr3_nt,cdr3_aa
TRBV28,few,TRBJ2-4,.,TGTGCCAGCACCAAGGGTACAGAAATAGCCAAAAACATTCAGTACTTC,CASTKGTEIAKNIQYF
TRBV7-2,.,TRBJ2-7,.,TGTGCCAGCAGCTCCGAGGGCCACGGTCTCTACGAGCAGTACTTC,CASSSEGHGLYEQYF
TRBV5-6,few,TRBJ2-1,TRBD1,TGTGCCAGCAGCTTGTATACAGGGGACACGTACAATGAGCAGTTCTTC,CASSLYTGDTYNEQFF
TRBV28,few,TRBJ2-2,.,TGTGCCATCATGGGATTTCCCACCGGGGAGCTGTTTTTT,CAIMGFPTGELFF
TRBV19,few,TRBJ2-3,.,TGTGCCAGTAGTAGCAGGGGTCTGGATACGCAGTATTTT,CASSSRGLDTQYF
TRBV18,few,TRBJ2-1,.,TGTGCCAGCTCACCCCGACAGACCCTCGACAATGAGCAGTTCTTC,CASSPRQTLDNEQFF
TRBV2,.,TRBJ2-7,TRBD1,TGTGCCAGCAGTCCCTTCTCCCGGGACAGGTCTCTTTTC,CASSPFSRDRSLF
TRBV5-1,.,TRBJ2-1,.,TGCGCCAGCAGCTCGGGGCCAGAACGGAATGAGCAGTTCTTC,CASSSGPERNEQFF
TRBV7-2,.,TRBJ2-7,TRBD2,TGTGCCAGCAGCTTAGGGGCGGGAGGAGCCGACGAGCAGTACTTC,CASSLGAGGADEQYF
TRBV19,few,TRBJ1-5,.,TGTGCCAGTGGACAACTTGGGGTACCGAATCAGCCCCAGCATTTT,CASGQLGVPNQPQHF
TRBV4-1,.,TRBJ1-2,.,TGCGCCAGCAGCCAAGTTGTAATAACCCGTAATAACTATGGCTACACCTTC,CASSQVVITRNNYGYTF
TRBV18,few,TRBJ2-5,.,TGTGCCAGCTCACCAACGAGAGCCCAAGAGACCCAGTACTTC,CASSPTRAQETQYF
TRBV7-2,few,TRBJ2-3,.,TGTGCCAGCAGCGAAGCACCTCGGACTAGCACAGATACGCAGTATTTT,CASSEAPRTSTDTQYF
TRBV5-6,.,TRBJ2-5,.,TGTGCCAGCAGCTTGGGAACAGAACAAGAGACCCAGTACTTC,CASSLGTEQETQYF
TRBV25-1,few,TRBJ2-3,.,TGTGCCAGCAGTGAGTGGGCGGCGGGATCAGCAGATACGCAGTATTTT,CASSEWAAGSADTQYF
TRBV15,.,TRBJ2-5,.,TGTGCCACCAAGGACCCTCGGTGGCAAGAGACCCAGTACTTC,CATKDPRWQETQYF
TRBV6-5,few,TRBJ1-4,.,TGTGCCAGCAGGGGTACTGCAACTAATGAAAAACTGTTTTTT,CASRGTATNEKLFF
TRBV18,few,TRBJ2-6,.,TGTGCCAGCTCACCTTCCGGACAGATACCGTCTCCGGTCCTGACTTTC,CASSPSGQIPSPVLTF
TRBV7-9,.,TRBJ1-1,.,TGTGCCAGCAGCGTGGAGGTGAACACTGAAGCTTTCTTT,CASSVEVNTEAFF
TRBV4-3,few,TRBJ1-1,.,TGCGCCAGCAGCCAATGGGGGAGACAAAACACTGAAGCTTTCTTT,CASSQWGRQNTEAFF
TRBV6-6,few,TRBJ1-2,.,TGTGCCAGCAGTGCCAGAACTGGGGGCTACACCTTC,CASSARTGGYTF
TRBV9,.,TRBJ2-5,TRBD2,TGTGCCAGCAGCCCCAGCTTAAGCGGGAGGTACCAAGAGACCCAGTACTTC,CASSPSLSGRYQETQYF
TRBV29-1,few,TRBJ2-3,TRBD2,TGCAGCGCCCGAGGCGGTAGACTAGCGGGACGCGATACGCAGTATTTT,CSARGGRLAGRDTQYF
TRBV2,few,TRBJ2-5,.,TGTGCCAGCAGTGAAAGAGGGCAAGAGACCCAGTACTTC,CASSERGQETQYF
TRBV7-2,.,TRBJ2-2,.,TGTGCCAGCAGCTTACGGGTGCAGGGGACCGGGGAGCTGTTTTTT,CASSLRVQGTGELFF
TRBV14,.,TRBJ2-5,.,TGTGCCAGCAGCCCTAGAGCGGCCGCTCGCGAGACCCAGTACTTC,CASSPRAAARETQYF
TRBV2,few,TRBJ1-1,TRBD1,TGTGCCAGCAGGGTCCTCAGGGGGCCTGAAGCTTTCTTT,CASRVLRGPEAFF
TRBV7-2,.,TRBJ1-5,.,TGTGCCAGCAGTCTAGGGAGATATAGCAATCAGCCCCAGCATTTT,CASSLGRYSNQPQHF
TRBV6-5,.,TRBJ2-1,TRBD2,TGTGCCAGCAGTTACTCGCAACTAGCGGGGAATGAGCAGTTCTTC,CASSYSQLAGNEQFF
TRBV28,.,TRBJ2-3,TRBD2,TGTGCCAGCAGTTCCGCTAGCGGGATCAACACAGATACGCAGTATTTT,CASSSASGINTDTQYF
TRBV9,.,TRBJ2-1,.,TGTGCCAGCAGCGTAGGGTGGGGCAATGAGCAGTTCTTC,CASSVGWGNEQFF
TRBV6-5,.,TRBJ2-2,TRBD2,TGTGCCAGCAGTCCGGGACTAGGGAGGGAGCTGTTTTTT,CASSPGLGRELFF
TRBV28,few,TRBJ2-5,TRBD2,TGTGCCAGCAGACCAACTAGCGTTCAAGAGACCCAGTACTTC,CASRPTSVQETQYF
TRBV7-9,few,TRBJ1-2,TRBD1,TGTGCCAGCAGCCGGGACAGCAACTATGGCTACACCTTC,CASSRDSNYGYTF
TRBV29-1,.,TRBJ2-7,.,TGCAGCGTCGCTAGTTCCTACGAGCAGTACTTC,CSVASSYEQYF
TRBV23-1,many,TRBJ1-5,TRBD1,TGCGCCAGCACCAATGATCGACAGGGGGTCCAGCCCCAGCATTTT,CASTNDRQGVQPQHF
TRBV9,.,TRBJ1-2,.,TGTGCCAGCAGCGTAGTGGTGGGGGATGGCTACACCTTC,CASSVVVGDGYTF
TRBV28,.,TRBJ2-1,TRBD2,TGTGCCAGCAGTTCCGCGGGAGTCAATGAGCAGTTCTTC,CASSSAGVNEQFF
TRBV6-5,.,TRBJ2-1,.,TGTGCCAGCAGTTACTCACTCCTCTCCTACAATGAGCAGTTCTTC,CASSYSLLSYNEQFF
TRBV9,.,TRBJ2-5,.,TGTGCCAGCAGCGTAGATCAAGTTCAAGAGACCCAGTACTTC,CASSVDQVQETQYF
TRBV9,.,TRBJ1-4,TRBD1,TGTGCCAGCAGCGCGGGGGACAGAAGGGCTAATGAAAAACTGTTTTTT,CASSAGDRRANEKLFF
TRBV7-4,once,TRBJ1-5,.,TGTGCCAGCAGCTTAAACCCCCGGCCCCAGCATTTT,CASSLNPRPQHF
TRBV10-3,many,TRBJ2-5,.,TGTGCCATCAGTGAAGGGGAGACCCAGTACTTC,CAISEGETQYF
TRBV4-1,few,TRBJ2-1,.,TGCGCCAGCAGCCGGGGGGCCTTCCCCGACGATGAGCAGTTCTTC,CASSRGAFPDDEQFF
TRBV6-1,.,TRBJ2-5,TRBD1,TGTGCCAGCAGGAAGAGGACAGGCCGACAAGAGACCCAGTACTTC,CASRKRTGRQETQYF
TRBV29-1,.,TRBJ2-1,TRBD1,TGCAGCATTGCCGGGACAGGGGGAAATGAGCAGTTCTTC,CSIAGTGGNEQFF
TRBV13,.,TRBJ2-3,.,TGTGCCAGCAGCTTAGGGCTTAGTGCGGATACGCAGTATTTT,CASSLGLSADTQYF
TRBV10-3,.,TRBJ1-1,.,TGTGCCATCAGTGAGTACTCAGGGGTTGTAGGTGAAGCTTTCTTT,CAISEYSGVVGEAFF
TRBV7-2,.,TRBJ1-5,.,TGTGCCAGCAAAGGACAGTGGGCCCCGGGGAGCAATCAGCCCCAGCATTTT,CASKGQWAPGSNQPQHF
TRBV6-5,.,TRBJ2-7,.,TGTGCCAGCAGTCCGTCGACTACCTCCGGTCACGAGCAGTACTTC,CASSPSTTSGHEQYF
TRBV28,few,TRBJ2-7,TRBD1,TGTGCCAGCAGTTTGCAGGGGGCGTACGAGCAGTACTTC,CASSLQGAYEQYF
TRBV7-9,.,TRBJ2-4,TRBD1,TGTGCCAGCAGCCTGGGACAGGGTCTTGCCAAAAACATTCAGTACTTC,CASSLGQGLAKNIQYF
TRBV5-4,.,TRBJ1-1,.,TGTGCCAGCAGTTTTCTGCGACATCGGATTCCCCTTACGAACACTGAAGCTTTCTTT,CASSFLRHRIPLTNTEAFF
TRBV5-4,.,TRBJ2-5,TRBD2,TGTGCCAGCAGCAGTAAGCGGGGGGTACAAGAGACCCAGTACTTC,CASSSKRGVQETQYF
TRBV27,few,TRBJ2-7,.,TGTGCCAGCAACCGACAGTTACGGGGTCGCTACGAGCAGTACTTC,CASNRQLRGRYEQYF
TRBV12-5,.,TRBJ1-4,.,TGTGCTAGTGGTTTGGGGACAGAAAAACTGTTTTTT,CASGLGTEKLFF
TRBV27,few,TRBJ2-2,TRBD2,TGTGCCAGCAGAAGTTGGGGGAGGGGCACCGGGGAGCTGTTTTTT,CASRSWGRGTGELFF
TRBV6-5,few,TRBJ2-7,.,TGTGCCTCTGGCAGGGCCCTTGCCGAGCAGTACTTC,CASGRALAEQYF
TRBV28,few,TRBJ1-1,.,TGTGCCAGCAGGGATACAGGGTCGGGGACTGAAGCTTTCTTT,CASRDTGSGTEAFF